The 3 T cell receptor beta chains given below trace back to one sample, sequenced in a study of draining lymph node invasion in breast cancer. The CD4+ CD45RA- CD25- gate defined the sorted memory conventional CD4 T cells. TCRdb itself ran the bulk RNA-seq reads through MiXCR, one entry per CDR3 protein. Of approximately 2,000 distinct CDR3 sequences listed, approximately 81% are singletons. Sequencing used sorted memory CD4+ effector T cells from a lymph node. The origin of the receptors is a female donor with luminal breast cancer.

V usage is TRBV12-3 or TRBV12-4 and J usage is TRBJ1-1; D gene uncertain. The CDR3 runs to 12 residues. V gave up 3 bases and J gave up 4 bases, with 6 bases separating them. The CDR3 is CASSFSFTEAFF. CDR3 DNA: TGTGCCAGCAGTTTTAGCTTCACTGAAGCTTTCTTT.

This rearrangement joins TRBV12-3 or TRBV12-4 to TRBJ1-3; 7 nucleotides line up with TRBD1. This CDR3 comprises 14 residues. Germline trimming cut 6 bases from V and 3 bases from J; bases unmatched to any gene: 5. The CDR3 loop is CASSDRDVGNTIYF. CDR3 in DNA: TGTGCCAGCAGCGACAGGGACGTTGGAAACACCATATATTTT.

The rearrangement uses TRBV4-1 and TRBJ1-3, with D unclear. The CDR3 totals 14 residues. The V gene lost 4 bases and the J gene lost 4 bases, with 11 bases spanning the gap. Germline CDR1 reads MGHRA; CDR2 reads YSYEKL. The CDR3 loop is CASSPVGPGNTIYF. CDR3 DNA sequence: TGCGCCAGCAGCCCAGTCGGGCCAGGAAACACCATATATTTT.